A single T cell receptor (beta chain) is shown here with its context. Clones were read by immunoSEQ multiplex PCR, and TCRdb kept only the in-frame ones, dropping some. The sample holds around 260,000 clones; 86% are singletons and the top ten take about 4%. The germline CDR1 and CDR2 sequences are SGHTA and FQGTGA. The CDR3 consists of 13 residues. The V gene end was trimmed by 3 bases and the J gene end by 7 bases; junction bases not matched to a gene: 1. This sample was included in a study of blood T cell repertoires in COVID-19. The TCR was taken from a man aged 18 to 29 with active or convalescent COVID-19. V and J are TRBV7-3 and TRBJ2-2, with 8 bases lining up with TRBD2. What was sequenced was peripheral blood. CDR3 nucleotides: TGTGCCAGCAGCTTGCGGGAGGACGGGGAGCTGTTTTTT. As protein: CASSLREDGELFF. The whole variable domain, remainder taken from reference TRBV7-3 and TRBJ2-2, is GAGVSQTPSNKVTEKGKYVELRCDPISGHTALYWYRQSLGQGPEFLIYFQGTGAADDSGLPNDRFFAVRPEGSVSTLKIQRTERGDSAVYLCASSLREDGELFFGEGSRLTVL.